Following are 27 T cell receptor beta chains from one sample sequenced in a study of technical replicates of blood from several donors. Sequenced by immunoSEQ multiplex PCR; TCRdb stores in-frame clones only, minus some. The sample lists 60,000 to 70,000 clones; roughly 98% were seen once. The specimen was T cells isolated from PBMCs. These receptors all stem from a human donor in good health.

This chain uses TRBV6-5 with TRBJ2-5; D is perhaps TRBD1 (5 bases). V gave up 5 bases and J gave up 5 bases, with 12 bases separating them. Germline CDR1 is MNHEY and CDR2 is SVGAGI. This CDR3 region has 13 residues. The CDR3 here is CASSINRFETQYF. CDR3 DNA: TGTGCCAGCAGTATAAACAGGTTCGAGACCCAGTACTTC.

This chain joins TRBV5-6 and TRBJ1-1, with D perhaps matching TRBD1 (6 bases). V was clipped by 1 base and J by 6 bases, with 10 bases between them. Germline CDR1 and CDR2: SGHDT and YYEEEE. This CDR3 spans 13 amino acids. The CDR3 region is CASSLNQGSEAFF. DNA for the CDR3: TGTGCCAGCAGCTTGAACCAGGGGTCTGAAGCTTTCTTT. The complete variable domain, with remaining parts taken from reference TRBV5-6 and TRBJ1-1, reads DAGVTQSPTHLIKTRGQQVTLRCSPKSGHDTVSWYQQALGQGPQFIFQYYEEEERQRGNFPDRFSGHQFPNYSSELNVNALLLGDSALYLCASSLNQGSEAFFGQGTRLTVV.

V is TRBV7-3 and J is TRBJ2-1, with 7 nucleotides matching TRBD1. With V trimmed by 5 bases and J by 0 bases, 4 bases remained unmatched. The CDR3 extends over 15 amino acids. Looked up from germline, CDR1 is SGHTA and CDR2 is FQGTGA. The CDR3 loop is CASSGTAGSYNEQFF. The CDR3 DNA is TGTGCCAGCAGCGGGACAGCAGGCTCCTACAATGAGCAGTTCTTC. The variable domain in full, with the rest retrieved from reference TRBV7-3 and TRBJ2-1, is GAGVSQTPSNKVTEKGKYVELRCDPISGHTALYWYRQSLGQGPEFLIYFQGTGAADDSGLPNDRFFAVRPEGSVSTLKIQRTERGDSAVYLCASSGTAGSYNEQFFGPGTRLTVL.

The chain carries TRBV4-1 and TRBJ2-3; 9 positions agree with TRBD2. The CDR3 runs to 16 residues. Trimming at V came to 0 bases and at J to 10 bases, leaving 11 bases not matched to a gene. Germline lookup yields CDR1 MGHRA and CDR2 YSYEKL. As DNA, the CDR3 is TGCGCCAGCAGCCAAGAGCGGGGGGGCCGTGAACGTGCGCAGTATTTT. This encodes CASSQERGGRERAQYF.

The V call is TRBV10-3, the J call TRBJ2-7, with TRBD1 matching 7 bases. The CDR3 is made up of 15 amino acids. Per germline, CDR1 ENHRY and CDR2 SYGVKD. V was clipped by 6 bases and J by 7 bases; unmatched bases: 15. The CDR3 DNA sequence: TGTGCCATCAGGGAAACAGGGGTTTCGGGGAGTGAGCAGTACTTC. Its translation: CAIRETGVSGSEQYF.

The J gene is TRBJ2-2, the V gene TRBV5-1, with D possibly being TRBD2 (6 bases). The CDR3 totals 18 residues. From germline, CDR1 is SGHRS and CDR2 YFSETQ. The V end was cut by 0 bases, the J end by 0 bases, with 15 bases between. DNA for the CDR3: TGCGCCAGCAGCTTGGGACCTTGGCGGGGCGCGAACACCGGGGAGCTGTTTTTT. It codes for CASSLGPWRGANTGELFF.

This clone showed up just once. V usage is TRBV27 and J usage is TRBJ2-7, with TRBD1 matching over 9 bases. J was trimmed by 9 bases and V by 8 bases; bases with no gene match: 14. Per the germline V gene, CDR1 is MNHEY and CDR2 is SMNVEV (reference sequence). The CDR3 length is 14 residues. The CDR3 nucleotides are TGTGCCAGCGCCGCCGGGACAGGGTCGTCCTGGCAGTACTTC. As protein: CASAAGTGSSWQYF.

CDR3 region: CASSQDLSWEEQYF. The CDR3 DNA is TGCGCCAGCAGCCAAGATCTCTCCTGGGAGGAGCAGTACTTC. The chain employs TRBV4-1 and TRBJ2-7, with D perhaps matching TRBD2 (5 bases). V lost 0 bases and J 7 bases, leaving 13 bases between the germline ends. The germline V gene has CDR1 MGHRA and CDR2 YSYEKL. The CDR3 is made up of 14 amino acids.

J is TRBJ1-5 and V is TRBV28; D perhaps matches TRBD1 (5 bases). Germline V CDR1 and CDR2: MDHEN, SYDVKM. The CDR3 has 14 residues. V was shortened by 9 bases and J by 5 bases, with 17 bases between the two germline ends. CDR3 amino acids: CASRAGRGYQPQHF. The CDR3 nucleotides read TGTGCCAGTAGGGCCGGGAGGGGCTATCAGCCCCAGCATTTT.

The CDR3 here is CASSLGQGWTSPEQFF. CDR3 sequence (DNA): TGTGCCAGCAGCTTAGGGCAGGGGTGGACTAGCCCTGAGCAGTTCTTC. The rearrangement joins TRBV7-6 to TRBJ2-1; 8 bases map to TRBD2. The CDR3 spans 16 residues. Trimming at V came to 1 base and at J to 9 bases, leaving 11 bases not matched to a gene. Per the germline V gene, CDR1 is SGHVS and CDR2 is FNYEAQ.

The V gene is TRBV18, the J gene TRBJ2-1; TRBD1 aligns across 7 bases. There are 13 residues in the CDR3. Germline V gene lookup returns CDR1 KGHSH and CDR2 LQKENI. Trimming cost V 3 bases and J 7 bases; bases outside gene matches: 3. CDR3: CASSPTTGNEQFF. CDR3 nucleotide sequence: TGTGCCAGCTCACCCACGACAGGGAATGAGCAGTTCTTC.

The rearrangement joins TRBV4-1 to TRBJ1-5, with 8 positions matching TRBD1. Germline V gene sequence: CDR1 MGHRA, CDR2 YSYEKL. Germline trimming cut 4 bases from V and 3 bases from J; bases unmatched to any gene: 8. The CDR3 extends over 16 amino acids. This CDR3 is CASSRQDREDNQPQHF. CDR3 DNA: TGCGCCAGCAGCCGACAGGACAGGGAAGACAATCAGCCCCAGCATTTT.

This chain links TRBV6-5 with TRBJ2-1; weak D call: TRBD1 (6 bases). CDR3 length: 16 residues. Trimming stripped 0 bases from V and 3 bases from J, with 12 bases between. The V gene's germline CDR1 is MNHEY and CDR2 SVGAGI. The CDR3 is CASSYSRTDSYNEQFF. In nucleotides, the CDR3 is TGTGCCAGCAGTTACTCTAGGACGGACAGCTACAATGAGCAGTTCTTC.

CDR3 in amino acids: CASNYPGINEQFF. Written as DNA, the CDR3 is TGTGCCAGCAACTATCCAGGGATCAATGAGCAGTTCTTC. The rearrangement links TRBV7-9 to TRBJ2-1; TRBD1 is a possible D gene (5 bases). CDR3 length: 13 amino acids. Between the trimmed V and J ends, which lost 7 bases and 6 bases, there was a span of 13 bases. From germline, CDR1 is SEHNR and CDR2 FQNEAQ (reference sequence). The full variable domain, its missing parts supplied by reference TRBV7-9 and TRBJ2-1, is DTGVSQNPRHKITKRGQNVTFRCDPISEHNRLYWYRQTLGQGPEFLTYFQNEAQLEKSRLLSDRFSAERPKGSFSTLEIQRTEQGDSAMYLCASNYPGINEQFFGPGTRLTVL.

The rearrangement uses TRBV25-1 and TRBJ2-3; D unresolved. V was pared by 5 bases and J by 1 base, with 13 bases between. The CDR3 is made up of 15 amino acids. Germline V gene lookup returns CDR1 MGHDK and CDR2 SYGVNS. The CDR3 reads CASSSLRAGTDTQYF. CDR3 DNA: TGTGCCAGCAGTTCCCTGAGAGCTGGCACAGATACGCAGTATTTT.

The J gene is TRBJ1-1, the V gene TRBV5-1; 7 nucleotides match TRBD1. Germline values: CDR1 SGHRS, CDR2 YFSETQ. CDR3 length equals 14 residues. J was trimmed by 11 bases and V by 4 bases; bases with no gene match: 14. The CDR3, as DNA: TGCGCCAGCAGCACGCAGCCGACAGGGCCGAGGGCTTTCTTT. It specifies CASSTQPTGPRAFF.

This sequence joins TRBV19 and TRBJ1-1; TRBD1 aligns across 9 bases. Germline-derived CDR1 and CDR2 are LNHDA and SQIVND (reference sequence). CDR3 length: 19 residues. Trimming cost V 4 bases and J 1 base; bases outside gene matches: 16. For the CDR3, the DNA is TGTGCCAGTAGTAAATCCCGGGACAGGGTTTTCTCTCAGAACACTGAAGCTTTCTTT. Its protein is CASSKSRDRVFSQNTEAFF.

The J gene is TRBJ1-3, the V gene TRBV9, with a weak D call TRBD1 (5 bases). The CDR3 extends over 16 amino acids. Trimming cost V 0 bases and J 4 bases, with 14 bases left between them. The germline V gene encodes CDR1 SGDLS and CDR2 YYNGEE. Here the CDR3 DNA reads TGTGCCAGCAGCGTAGCGTCGGCCAGGGTCGGAAACACCATATATTTT. Its translation: CASSVASARVGNTIYF.

The chain is built from TRBV30 and TRBJ2-1; TRBD1 aligns across 7 bases. The CDR3 has 13 residues. Trimming cost V 0 bases and J 6 bases; bases outside gene matches: 2. The V gene's germline CDR1 is GTSNPN and CDR2 SVGIG (reference sequence). The CDR3 nucleotides read TGTGCCTGGAGTGTAAGGGGGCTCAATGAGCAGTTCTTC. Protein: CAWSVRGLNEQFF.

The CDR3 bases are TGTGCCACCACGAGGGACTCCGCAATGTTCCCTCCTTTTCGGACCCAGTACTTC. Its protein is CATTRDSAMFPPFRTQYF. The rearrangement links TRBV10-3 to TRBJ2-5; D is perhaps TRBD2 (6 bases). V lost 10 bases, J lost 7 bases, and 34 bases lay in between. CDR1 is ENHRY and CDR2 is SYGVKD in the germline V gene. The CDR3 covers 18 residues.

The chain couples TRBV6-5 to TRBJ2-1; D may be TRBD2 (5 bases). The CDR3 runs to 12 residues. Between the trimmed V and J ends, which lost 6 bases and 12 bases, there was a span of 15 bases. The germline gives CDR1 MNHEY, CDR2 SVGAGI. The CDR3 spells CASRATFEGQFF. The CDR3 DNA reads TGTGCCAGCAGGGCCACTTTTGAGGGGCAGTTCTTC.

The rearrangement links TRBV19 to TRBJ1-5; TRBD1 aligns across 11 bases. This CDR3 comprises 14 residues. Germline CDR1 and CDR2: LNHDA and SQIVND (reference sequence). Unmatched junction bases numbered 2, after V lost 3 bases and J lost 7 bases. The CDR3 bases are TGTGCCAGTAGTATGGACAGGGGGCGGCAGCCCCAGCATTTT. Protein: CASSMDRGRQPQHF.

V usage is TRBV5-1 and J usage is TRBJ2-7; weak D call: TRBD2 (6 bases). Germline CDR1 is SGHRS and CDR2 is YFSETQ. V lost 0 bases and J 1 base, leaving 17 bases between the germline ends. The CDR3 has 17 amino acids. CDR3: CASSLAPRRGTSYEQYF. Written as DNA, the CDR3 is TGCGCCAGCAGCTTGGCCCCTCGGCGGGGTACGTCCTACGAGCAGTACTTC. The full variable domain, completed using reference TRBV5-1 and TRBJ2-7, is KAGVTQTPRYLIKTRGQQVTLSCSPISGHRSVSWYQQTPGQGLQFLFEYFSETQRNKGNFPGRFSGRQFSNSRSEMNVSTLELGDSALYLCASSLAPRRGTSYEQYFGPGTRLTVT.

The CDR3 spells CASSLGTSAGELFF. In DNA, the CDR3 is TGTGCCAGCAGCTTAGGGACTAGCGCCGGGGAGCTGTTTTTT. The chain is built from TRBV11-2 and TRBJ2-2, with 9 bases lining up with TRBD2. V lost 1 base, J lost 6 bases, and 0 bases stayed unmatched. Germline CDR1 SGHAT, CDR2 FQNNGV. The CDR3 is 14 amino acids.

The V call is TRBV14, the J call TRBJ2-1; TRBD2 matches at 11 bases. The CDR3 extends over 17 amino acids. Germline CDR1 reads SGHDN; CDR2 reads FVKESK. V lost 0 bases, J lost 7 bases, and 8 bases stayed unmatched. In DNA form, the CDR3 reads TGTGCCAGCAGCCAAGAAATCTCTAGCGGGGGGCGGAATGAGCAGTTCTTC. Amino acids: CASSQEISSGGRNEQFF.

The chain employs TRBV5-1 and TRBJ1-5, with 10 positions matching TRBD1. The CDR3 consists of 15 residues. CDR1 SGHRS and CDR2 YFSETQ come from the germline V gene. V gave up 3 bases and J gave up 7 bases; unmatched junction bases: 7. CDR3 nucleotide sequence: TGCGCCAGCAGCTATCAATCGGGACAGGGGCAGCCCCAGCATTTT. Protein: CASSYQSGQGQPQHF. Variable domain in full (rest from reference TRBV5-1 and TRBJ1-5): KAGVTQTPRYLIKTRGQQVTLSCSPISGHRSVSWYQQTPGQGLQFLFEYFSETQRNKGNFPGRFSGRQFSNSRSEMNVSTLELGDSALYLCASSYQSGQGQPQHFGDGTRLSIL.

This chain links TRBV6-1 with TRBJ2-1; 7 nucleotides match TRBD2. V was pared by 1 base and J by 0 bases, with 6 bases of the junction left unmatched. Germline V gene lookup returns CDR1 MNHNS and CDR2 SASEGT. There are 17 residues in the CDR3. The CDR3 region has the DNA TGTGCCAGCAGTGAAGATGTCGGGGGGAGCTCCTACAATGAGCAGTTCTTC. This gives the protein CASSEDVGGSSYNEQFF.